This paragraph reports one TCR beta chain. The sample is drawn from a study of blood T cell repertoires in COVID-19. The data were produced by immunoSEQ multiplex PCR, yet TCRdb's version contains in-frame clones alone and is incomplete. The table has around 100,000 clones, about four fifths seen once. Germline values: CDR1 SGHVS, CDR2 FQNEAQ. Trimming cost V 5 bases and J 6 bases; bases outside gene matches: 19. The CDR3 has 18 residues. The chain carries TRBV7-8 and TRBJ2-1; 7 bases fit TRBD1. What was sequenced was peripheral blood. The TCR originated in a human donor in a cohort sampled during active COVID-19. CDR3 protein: CASSLYPQSQGIRNEQFF. CDR3 sequence (DNA): TGTGCCAGCAGCCTCTATCCACAATCACAGGGGATCCGCAATGAGCAGTTCTTC.